One and the same sample provided the 25 T cell receptor beta chains below, sequenced in a study of cytomegalovirus exposure and HLA in healthy donors. Primers for the PCR totalled 60 Vbeta and 13 Jbeta. The repertoire was sequenced with immunoSEQ multiplex PCR; TCRdb's copy has only in-frame clones and lacks some. The repertoire holds 130,000 to 150,000 clones, with 60% to 80% as singletons. Sequences were obtained from PBMCs. These receptors were collected from a male donor in good health and CMV-seronegative.

The chain uses TRBV27 and TRBJ1-4; 7 nucleotides agree with TRBD1. The J segment lost 11 bases and the V segment lost 10 bases, leaving 16 bases of the junction unmatched. Germline CDR1 reads MNHEY; CDR2 reads SMNVEV (reference sequence). This CDR3 spans 14 amino acids. Here the CDR3 DNA reads TGTGCCACAGCACTAGGGTTGTTACAGGGGAAACTGTTTTTT. Its protein is CATALGLLQGKLFF.

The rearrangement uses TRBV6-5 and TRBJ1-2; 7 bases align to TRBD1. The CDR3 has 13 residues. The J segment lost 2 bases and the V segment lost 6 bases, leaving 3 bases of the junction unmatched. Germline loops: CDR1 MNHEY, CDR2 SVGAGI. DNA for the CDR3: TGTGCCAGCAGCTCGACAGGGAACTATGGCTACACCTTC. It translates to CASSSTGNYGYTF.

The chain is built from TRBV9 and TRBJ2-5, with 10 bases fitting TRBD1. Germline lookup yields CDR1 SGDLS and CDR2 YYNGEE. CDR3 length: 14 residues. The junction had 4 bases not matched to a gene; V was cut back by 3 bases and J by 5 bases. The CDR3 DNA follows: TGTGCCAGCAGCGGGGGACAGGGGCTGGAGACCCAGTACTTC. This sequence encodes CASSGGQGLETQYF.

This rearrangement joins TRBV9 to TRBJ2-5, with 12 positions matching TRBD2. The end of the DNA is better explained by TRBJ2-7, so the J call may be wrong. The CDR3 length is 14 residues. Germline CDR1 reads SGDLS; CDR2 reads YYNGEE. CDR3 residues: CASSVGLAGAEQYF. The CDR3 DNA reads as TGTGCCAGCAGCGTAGGACTAGCGGGAGCCGAGCAGTACTTC.

V and J are TRBV15 and TRBJ1-4; 8 bases map to TRBD1. The CDR3 is 15 amino acids. In germline, CDR1 is LNHNV, CDR2 YYDKDF (reference sequence). The V and J ends lost 5 bases and 7 bases, in that order; junction bases with no gene match: 9. For the CDR3, the DNA is TGTGCCACCAGCCCCCCGTACAGGGGGGGTGAAAAACTGTTTTTT. It translates to CATSPPYRGGEKLFF. Full variable domain (outside the CDR3, taken from reference TRBV15 and TRBJ1-4): DAMVIQNPRYQVTQFGKPVTLSCSQTLNHNVMYWYQQKSSQAPKLLFHYYDKDFNNEADTPDNFQSRRPNTSFCFLDIRSPGLGDTAMYLCATSPPYRGGEKLFFGSGTQLSVL.

The rearrangement links TRBV4-3 to TRBJ2-2; 7 nucleotides line up with TRBD2. Germline V gene lookup returns CDR1 LGHNA and CDR2 YSLEER. V lost 0 bases, J lost 4 bases, and 2 bases stayed unmatched. The length of the CDR3 is 15 residues. The CDR3 here is CASSQETSSTGELFF. The CDR3 nucleotides read TGCGCCAGCAGCCAAGAGACTAGCAGCACCGGGGAGCTGTTTTTT.

The V gene is TRBV5-1, the J gene TRBJ2-7; a possible D gene is TRBD1 (6 bases). The V gene lost 6 bases and the J gene lost 3 bases, with 19 bases spanning the gap. Germline V lookup: CDR1 SGHRS, CDR2 YFSETQ. The CDR3 spans 15 residues. As DNA, the CDR3 is TGCGCCAGCACCCAACTAACAGGGACCGTCTACGAGCAGTACTTC. Protein: CASTQLTGTVYEQYF.

DNA of the CDR3: TGTGCCAGCAGTTTCCCCCCAATGCAGTATTTT. Translation gives CASSFPPMQYF. This chain joins TRBV27 and TRBJ2-3; D unclear. CDR1 MNHEY and CDR2 SMNVEV come from the germline V gene (reference sequence). Trimming left V 3 bases short and J 11 bases short, with 9 bases between. The CDR3 loop spans 11 amino acids.

V and J are TRBV5-1 and TRBJ1-4; D gene uncertain. Trimming shortened V by 0 bases and J by 7 bases, and 13 bases separated the two germline ends. CDR3 length equals 15 residues. Germline values: CDR1 SGHRS, CDR2 YFSETQ. The DNA for the CDR3 is TGCGCCAGCAGCTTGGAACCGGCTGGGCTTGAAAAACTGTTTTTT. It translates to CASSLEPAGLEKLFF.

V and J are TRBV11-2 and TRBJ2-2, with 7 positions matching TRBD2. Germline CDR1 and CDR2: SGHAT and FQNNGV. J gave up 6 bases and V 3 bases, and 1 base lay outside the gene matches. The CDR3 contains 13 residues. CDR3 amino acids: CASSFTSAGELFF. CDR3 in DNA: TGTGCCAGCAGCTTCACTAGCGCCGGGGAGCTGTTTTTT.

This chain links TRBV2 with TRBJ2-1; 9 nucleotides align to TRBD1. The length of the CDR3 is 15 residues. From germline, CDR1 is SNHLY and CDR2 FYNNEI. The junction had 12 bases not matched to a gene; V was cut back by 7 bases and J by 8 bases. CDR3 loop: CASILQGASVDEQFF. CDR3 DNA: TGTGCCAGCATTTTACAGGGGGCGAGTGTGGATGAGCAGTTCTTC.

The chain employs TRBV5-1 and TRBJ2-5; D possibly corresponds to TRBD1 (6 bases). V shed 6 bases and J shed 5 bases, with 17 bases lying between them. The germline V gene has CDR1 SGHRS and CDR2 YFSETQ. This CDR3 is 14 amino acids long. The CDR3 region is CASNVARGSETQYF. The CDR3 DNA follows: TGCGCCAGCAATGTTGCCAGGGGATCGGAGACCCAGTACTTC.

This chain connects TRBV7-2 to TRBJ2-7; TRBD2 aligns across 13 bases. V dropped 0 bases and J dropped 7; count of bases not matched to a gene: 6. The length of the CDR3 is 16 residues. The germline V gene has CDR1 SGHTA and CDR2 FQGNSA. As DNA, the CDR3 is TGTGCCAGCAGCTTAGCACTAGCGGGAGGGCCTAGGGAGCAGTACTTC. This translates into CASSLALAGGPREQYF. Together with reference TRBV7-2 and TRBJ2-7, the CDR3 gives the full variable domain: GAGVSQSPSNKVTEKGKDVELRCDPISGHTALYWYRQSLGQGLEFLIYFQGNSAPDKSGLPSDRFSAERTGGSVSTLTIQRTQQEDSAVYLCASSLALAGGPREQYFGPGTRLTVT.

V usage is TRBV2 and J usage is TRBJ2-7; 9 bases agree with TRBD2. This CDR3 spans 15 amino acids. Trimming removed 1 base from V and 3 bases from J; junction bases left unmatched: 4. The V gene's germline CDR1 is SNHLY and CDR2 FYNNEI. The CDR3 region is CASSEDGTSNYEQYF. The CDR3 nucleotides read TGTGCCAGCAGTGAAGACGGGACTAGCAACTACGAGCAGTACTTC.

CDR3 sequence (DNA): TGTGCCTGGAGTTCCTACCCATTTGGGGGCTACTCCTACGAGCAGTACTTC. It translates to CAWSSYPFGGYSYEQYF. The chain carries TRBV30 and TRBJ2-7; possibly TRBD1 for D (6 bases). Germline lookup yields CDR1 GTSNPN and CDR2 SVGIG (reference sequence). V lost 2 bases, J lost 0 bases, and 20 bases lay in between. The CDR3 has 17 amino acids.

The CDR3 reads CASSSGQGRGYTF. CDR3 nucleotides: TGTGCCAGCAGTTCGGGACAGGGACGAGGCTACACCTTC. This chain links TRBV6-6 with TRBJ1-2; 9 bases match TRBD1. Trimming removed 4 bases from V and 8 bases from J; junction bases left unmatched: 5. CDR1 and CDR2 (germline): MNHNY, SVGAGI (reference sequence). There are 13 residues in the CDR3.

This clone appeared a few times. The J gene is TRBJ2-7, the V gene TRBV6-1, with 7 bases aligning to TRBD1. The length of the CDR3 is 15 residues. Looked up from germline, CDR1 is MNHNS and CDR2 is SASEGT. V lost 1 base and J lost 4; bases outside the gene matches: 7. DNA for the CDR3: TGTGCCAGCAGTGAAGGTTTAGACAGGGATTACGAGCAGTACTTC. It translates to CASSEGLDRDYEQYF.

The chain carries TRBV6-6 and TRBJ1-3; no definite D call. Germline-derived CDR1 and CDR2 are MNHNY and SVGAGI (reference sequence). V gave up 6 bases and J gave up 3 bases, with 18 bases separating them. The length of the CDR3 is 16 residues. Here the CDR3 reads CASSTRGSGVGNTIYF. Written as DNA, the CDR3 is TGTGCCAGCAGCACACGGGGATCAGGAGTTGGAAACACCATATATTTT.

The CDR3 DNA follows: TGTGCCAGCAGCGGACAGGAGAACACTGAAGCTTTCTTT. Encoded protein: CASSGQENTEAFF. The rearrangement links TRBV6-6 to TRBJ1-1; 7 bases are shared with TRBD1. The CDR3 is 13 amino acids. The V and J ends lost 6 bases and 1 base, in that order; junction bases with no gene match: 2. In germline, CDR1 is MNHNY, CDR2 SVGAGI (reference sequence).

The V call is TRBV5-5, the J call TRBJ2-7; 14 bases fit TRBD2. The CDR3 runs 16 residues. Germline values: CDR1 SGHKS, CDR2 YYEKEE (reference sequence). After removal of 3 bases from V and 2 bases from J, the junction contained 4 bases not matched to a gene. CDR3 sequence reads: CASSWTTSGRAYEQYF. The DNA of the CDR3 is TGTGCCAGCAGCTGGACGACTAGCGGGAGGGCCTACGAGCAGTACTTC.

V and J are TRBV9 and TRBJ2-3; weak D call: TRBD2 (5 bases). The CDR3 spans 15 residues. Germline V CDR1 and CDR2: SGDLS, YYNGEE. The ends were cut back, 4 bases at V and 0 bases at J, with 12 bases in the middle. The DNA for the CDR3 is TGTGCCAGCAGCCGGAGCGGAACTAGCACAGATACGCAGTATTTT. The encoded protein is CASSRSGTSTDTQYF.

This clone showed up just a few times. The chain employs TRBV5-6 and TRBJ1-2; D is perhaps TRBD1 (6 bases). The CDR3 covers 15 residues. V was shortened by 3 bases and J by 7 bases, with 19 bases between the two germline ends. Germline CDR1 reads SGHDT; CDR2 reads YYEEEE. The CDR3 nucleotides read TGTGCCAGCAGCTACCTACAGGGAGATCAAATTGGCTACACCTTC. Its protein is CASSYLQGDQIGYTF.

This clone has only one observation. In nucleotides, the CDR3 is TGTGCCAGCAGCAGCGGACTAGCGGAGAACACCGGGGAGCTGTTTTTT. Translation: CASSSGLAENTGELFF. V gene TRBV5-6 combines with J gene TRBJ2-2, with 10 bases fitting TRBD2. Germline V gives CDR1 SGHDT, CDR2 YYEEEE. V lost 4 bases, J lost 1 base, and 4 bases stayed unmatched. The CDR3 is made up of 16 amino acids.

The chain links TRBV6-5 to TRBJ2-7; 8 nucleotides match TRBD1. J was trimmed by 5 bases and V by 9 bases; bases with no gene match: 12. This CDR3 is built from 14 residues. The germline gives CDR1 MNHEY, CDR2 SVGAGI. The CDR3 coding sequence is TGTGCCAGTAAGGGTGAACAGGGGGGCGACGAGCAGTACTTC. This gives the protein CASKGEQGGDEQYF.

The chain combines TRBV9 with TRBJ2-1; D not certain. CDR1 is SGDLS and CDR2 is YYNGEE in the germline V gene. The CDR3 contains 14 residues. Trimming took off 0 bases at V and 3 bases at J, with 7 bases between the two ends. CDR3 amino acids: CASSVGNIYNEQFF. In DNA form, the CDR3 reads TGTGCCAGCAGCGTAGGTAACATCTACAATGAGCAGTTCTTC.